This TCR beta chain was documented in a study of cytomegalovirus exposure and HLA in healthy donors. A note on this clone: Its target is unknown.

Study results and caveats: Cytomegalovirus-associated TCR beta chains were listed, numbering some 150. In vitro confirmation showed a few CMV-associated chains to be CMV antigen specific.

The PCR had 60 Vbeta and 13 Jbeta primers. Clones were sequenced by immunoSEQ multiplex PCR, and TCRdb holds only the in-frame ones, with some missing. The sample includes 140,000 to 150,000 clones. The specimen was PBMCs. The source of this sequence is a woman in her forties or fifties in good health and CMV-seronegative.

CDR3 coding DNA: TGTGCCAGCATTGGAGCCCGGGGAGGGAGGAATGGCTACACCTTC. It codes for CASIGARGGRNGYTF. The chain links TRBV2 to TRBJ1-2; no definite D call. CDR3 length equals 15 residues. The V and J ends lost 7 bases and 6 bases respectively, with 21 bases between them. Germline V CDR1 and CDR2: SNHLY, FYNNEI.